Following are 32 T cell receptor beta chains from one sample sequenced in a study of shared clonotypes between healthy human individuals. This table comes from immunoSEQ multiplex PCR, and its TCRdb copy is limited to in-frame clones, with some not included. The table lists 2 million to 2.5 million clones, roughly 93% of them singletons. The sample consisted of naive CD4+ T cells from PBMCs. Subset defined: CD45RA+ positively selected. The receptors derive from a young man in good health. Some clones in this sample may be carry-over from other donors' samples.

The rearrangement uses TRBV5-4 and TRBJ1-3; D gene ambiguous. This CDR3 has 12 residues. V lost 1 base and J lost 4, with 3 bases in between. Germline V gene sequence: CDR1 SGHNT, CDR2 YYREEE (reference sequence). CDR3 sequence: CASSLLGNTIYF. In DNA, the CDR3 is TGTGCCAGCAGCTTGTTAGGAAACACCATATATTTT.

DNA for the CDR3: TGTGCCAGCAGCTCCCTGACTCTAGAACAGTACTTC. Its translation is CASSSLTLEQYF. The chain links TRBV7-2 to TRBJ2-5; no firm D call. The germline V gene has CDR1 SGHTA and CDR2 FQGNSA. This CDR3 comprises 12 residues. V gave up 4 bases and J gave up 11 bases, with 14 bases separating them.

This rearrangement joins TRBV7-2 to TRBJ1-1; D gene ambiguous. The CDR3 spans 15 residues. The V end lost 0 bases, the J end lost 0 bases, and 8 bases lay between the germline ends. CDR1 and CDR2 (germline): SGHTA, FQGNSA. As DNA, the CDR3 is TGTGCCAGCAGCTTAGCGGAAGGGCTGAACACTGAAGCTTTCTTT. This gives the protein CASSLAEGLNTEAFF.

The chain recombines TRBV7-3 with TRBJ2-3; no clear D. This CDR3 is 13 amino acids long. The germline V gene encodes CDR1 SGHTA and CDR2 FQGTGA. Trimming removed 4 bases from V and 8 bases from J, with 13 bases in between. CDR3: CASSSGPISTQYF. As DNA, the CDR3 is TGTGCCAGCAGCTCCGGACCTATTTCTACGCAGTATTTT.

V is TRBV7-3 and J is TRBJ2-1, with TRBD2 matching over 7 bases. Germline values: CDR1 SGHTA, CDR2 FQGTGA. This CDR3 is 16 amino acids long. V lost 5 bases to trimming and J lost 0 bases; unmatched junction nucleotides: 7. The CDR3 DNA reads TGTGCCAGCAGCCCCATAGCGGGTAGCTCCTACAATGAGCAGTTCTTC. This encodes CASSPIAGSSYNEQFF. The full variable domain, with the rest looked up from reference TRBV7-3 and TRBJ2-1, is GAGVSQTPSNKVTEKGKYVELRCDPISGHTALYWYRQSLGQGPEFLIYFQGTGAADDSGLPNDRFFAVRPEGSVSTLKIQRTERGDSAVYLCASSPIAGSSYNEQFFGPGTRLTVL.

The chain recombines TRBV18 with TRBJ1-1, with 7 bases aligning to TRBD1. Germline CDR1 KGHSH, CDR2 LQKENI. V gave up 3 bases and J gave up 8 bases; unmatched junction bases: 9. The CDR3 covers 14 residues. CDR3 sequence reads: CASSPDRVKPEAFF. The DNA for the CDR3 is TGTGCCAGCTCACCTGACAGGGTTAAACCCGAAGCTTTCTTT.

This chain uses TRBV6-1 with TRBJ1-1; no reliable D call. This CDR3 comprises 12 residues. The germline V gene has CDR1 MNHNS and CDR2 SASEGT. V was shortened by 7 bases and J by 2 bases, with 8 bases between the two germline ends. This CDR3 reads CASNLLNTEAFF. DNA of the CDR3: TGTGCCAGCAACCTATTAAACACTGAAGCTTTCTTT.

This chain joins TRBV5-4 and TRBJ2-3; D uncertain. The CDR3 runs to 14 residues. The germline CDR1 and CDR2 sequences are SGHNT and YYREEE (reference sequence). V lost 3 bases to trimming and J lost 2 bases, with 10 bases between them. CDR3 protein: CASSSGRTTDTQYF. The CDR3, as DNA: TGTGCCAGCAGCTCAGGACGGACCACAGATACGCAGTATTTT.

The chain joins TRBV2 to TRBJ1-1; D is uncertain. The CDR3 has 10 residues. V lost 9 bases, J lost 11 bases, and 13 bases lay in between. Germline V gene lookup returns CDR1 SNHLY and CDR2 FYNNEI. The CDR3 sequence is CARMIGWAFF. The CDR3 DNA is TGTGCCAGGATGATAGGGTGGGCTTTCTTT. Using reference TRBV2 and TRBJ1-1 for the parts outside the CDR3, the full variable domain is EPEVTQTPSHQVTQMGQEVILRCVPISNHLYFYWYRQILGQKVEFLVSFYNNEISEKSEIFDDQFSVERPDGSNFTLKIRSTKLEDSAMYFCARMIGWAFFGQGTRLTVV.

J is TRBJ2-7 and V is TRBV5-4; the match to TRBD1 covers 10 bases. V gave up 5 bases and J gave up 5 bases; unmatched junction bases: 13. Per the germline V gene, CDR1 is SGHNT and CDR2 is YYREEE (reference sequence). The CDR3 runs 16 residues. CDR3 sequence: CASSFLGGQGRHEQYF. The CDR3 DNA follows: TGTGCCAGCAGTTTTCTCGGGGGACAGGGGCGACACGAGCAGTACTTC.

J is TRBJ2-1 and V is TRBV28; D is perhaps TRBD2 (5 bases). This CDR3 comprises 16 residues. V was clipped by 7 bases and J by 0 bases, with 16 bases between them. Germline V CDR1 and CDR2: MDHEN, SYDVKM. CDR3 nucleotides: TGTGCCAGCATTTTCGGGAAGGCGAGCTCCTACAATGAGCAGTTCTTC. Its translation is CASIFGKASSYNEQFF.

V gene TRBV6-5 combines with J gene TRBJ2-7; possibly TRBD2 for D (6 bases). The V and J ends lost 3 bases and 7 bases respectively, with 16 bases between them. The germline V gene encodes CDR1 MNHEY and CDR2 SVGAGI. The CDR3 extends over 14 amino acids. Here the CDR3 DNA reads TGTGCCAGCAGTTATAGCGGTCCACCCAGGGAGCAGTACTTC. This sequence encodes CASSYSGPPREQYF.

The chain joins TRBV28 to TRBJ2-2; a weak D match, TRBD1 (5 bases). Germline assignment: CDR1 MDHEN and CDR2 SYDVKM. The ends were cut back, 7 bases at V and 2 bases at J, with 14 bases in the middle. The CDR3 has 15 residues. The CDR3 loop is CASTPGSENTGELFF. CDR3 in DNA: TGTGCCAGCACCCCAGGGTCAGAAAACACCGGGGAGCTGTTTTTT.

The chain recombines TRBV27 with TRBJ1-4; 8 bases are shared with TRBD1. After removal of 6 bases from V and 9 bases from J, the junction contained 9 bases not matched to a gene. The CDR3 extends over 14 amino acids. CDR1 MNHEY and CDR2 SMNVEV come from the germline V gene (reference sequence). The CDR3 protein is CASRKTGVPKKLFF. CDR3 bases: TGTGCCAGCAGAAAGACAGGGGTCCCCAAAAAACTGTTTTTT.

The chain carries TRBV29-1 and TRBJ2-5; D may be TRBD1 (5 bases). The CDR3 runs to 12 residues. Per germline, CDR1 SQVTM and CDR2 ANQGSEA. V lost 8 bases and J 2 bases, leaving 12 bases between the germline ends. This CDR3 reads CSYWAGQETQYF. CDR3 in DNA: TGCAGCTACTGGGCAGGGCAAGAGACCCAGTACTTC.

The rearrangement links TRBV10-3 to TRBJ1-2, with 10 positions matching TRBD1. V shed 6 bases and J 3 bases; nucleotides not matched to a gene: 7. This CDR3 spans 15 amino acids. CDR1 and CDR2 from the germline V gene are ENHRY and SYGVKD. CDR3 coding DNA: TGTGCCATCAGCCTCCGGGACAGGGGACACTATGGCTACACCTTC. Translating it yields CAISLRDRGHYGYTF.

Turning to this clone: A junction boundary mismatches the germline segment, possibly from a read error. The V and J genes are TRBV7-9 and TRBJ2-3; TRBD2 agrees at 7 bases. Germline CDR1 reads SEHNR; CDR2 reads FQNEAQ (reference sequence). This CDR3 contains 12 residues. The CDR3 loop reads CASSLGGGTEYF. The DNA for the CDR3 is TGTGCCAGCAGCTTAGGCGGGGGTACGGAGTATTTT. The entire variable domain, with the rest obtained from reference TRBV7-9 and TRBJ2-3, is as follows: DTGVSQNPRHKITKRGQNVTFRCDPISEHNRLYWYRQTLGQGPEFLTYFQNEAQLEKSRLLSDRFSAERPKGSFSTLEIQRTEQGDSAMYLCASSLGGGTEYFGPGTRLTVL.

This chain uses TRBV19 with TRBJ1-1; D unclear. The CDR3 consists of 12 residues. Germline V gene sequence: CDR1 LNHDA, CDR2 SQIVND (reference sequence). V was cut by 1 base and J by 5 bases, with 5 bases left in between. The CDR3 loop is CASSIGKTEAFF. For the CDR3, the DNA is TGTGCCAGTAGTATAGGCAAGACTGAAGCTTTCTTT.

The rearrangement joins TRBV5-4 to TRBJ1-1; a possible D gene is TRBD1 (6 bases). Trimming took off 3 bases at V and 11 bases at J, with 20 bases between the two ends. Germline V gives CDR1 SGHNT, CDR2 YYREEE (reference sequence). This CDR3 contains 14 residues. In DNA, the CDR3 is TGTGCCAGCAGCTCGCTATTGGGGGCGAGAACGGCTTTCTTT. Translating it yields CASSSLLGARTAFF.

The chain has TRBV6-5 and TRBJ2-7, with D uncertain. CDR3 size: 13 residues. The V and J ends lost 2 bases and 4 bases respectively, with 9 bases between them. Germline V CDR1 and CDR2: MNHEY, SVGAGI. The CDR3 DNA sequence: TGTGCCAGCAGTTACCGGTTGGGGTACGAGCAGTACTTC. Translating it yields CASSYRLGYEQYF.

This sequence joins TRBV5-1 and TRBJ1-1; the D is unclear. CDR3 length equals 14 residues. CDR1 and CDR2 from the germline V gene are SGHRS and YFSETQ. V was pared by 0 bases and J by 2 bases, with 8 bases between. The CDR3 loop reads CASSLDTHNTEAFF. CDR3 DNA: TGCGCCAGCAGCTTGGACACTCACAACACTGAAGCTTTCTTT.

This clone showed up just once. Here the CDR3 reads CASRTGGTEAFF. The DNA of the CDR3 is TGTGCCAGCCGGACAGGGGGTACTGAAGCTTTCTTT. The V call is TRBV10-3, the J call TRBJ1-1; 10 positions agree with TRBD1. With 10 bases clipped from V and 5 bases from J, the junction kept 4 bases outside the gene matches. Germline CDR1 is ENHRY and CDR2 is SYGVKD. This CDR3 contains 12 residues.

The chain joins TRBV2 to TRBJ1-1; D call uncertain. V shed 0 bases and J shed 5 bases, with 10 bases lying between them. Germline CDR1 reads SNHLY; CDR2 reads FYNNEI. This CDR3 spans 14 amino acids. CDR3 bases: TGTGCCAGCAGTGAAGCGCTTCTGGGGACTGAAGCTTTCTTT. Its protein is CASSEALLGTEAFF.

The gene calls are TRBV5-4 and TRBJ2-7; 11 bases are shared with TRBD1. The V gene end was trimmed by 4 bases and the J gene end by 4 bases; junction bases not matched to a gene: 7. The CDR3 runs 15 residues. CDR1 is SGHNT and CDR2 is YYREEE in the germline V gene (reference sequence). The CDR3 coding sequence is TGTGCCAGCAGCGCCGCCGGGACAGGGGGTTACGAGCAGTACTTC. The encoded protein is CASSAAGTGGYEQYF.

The count of this clone is one. V is TRBV7-3 and J is TRBJ2-5, with TRBD2 matching 7 bases. Germline CDR1 and CDR2: SGHTA and FQGTGA. J gave up 4 bases and V 3 bases, and 5 bases lay outside the gene matches. This CDR3 spans 14 amino acids. The CDR3 DNA sequence: TGTGCCAGCAGCTTTGGCGGGGGATCAGAGACCCAGTACTTC. It codes for CASSFGGGSETQYF.

The table lists this clone with a few counts. This chain uses TRBV5-4 with TRBJ1-1; D remains ambiguous. Trimming stripped 1 base from V and 1 base from J, with 8 bases between. Germline CDR1 is SGHNT and CDR2 is YYREEE (reference sequence). CDR3 size: 14 residues. This chain's CDR3 is CASSLSGSNTEAFF. CDR3 sequence (DNA): TGTGCCAGCAGCTTGTCGGGATCGAACACTGAAGCTTTCTTT. Drawing the rest from reference TRBV5-4 and TRBJ1-1, the complete variable domain is ETGVTQSPTHLIKTRGQQVTLRCSSQSGHNTVSWYQQALGQGPQFIFQYYREEENGRGNFPPRFSGLQFPNYSSELNVNALELDDSALYLCASSLSGSNTEAFFGQGTRLTVV.

The CDR3: CASIAGTRLHEQFF. In DNA form, the CDR3 reads TGTGCCAGCATCGCCGGGACAAGGCTACATGAGCAGTTCTTC. This chain uses TRBV2 with TRBJ2-1, with D possibly TRBD1 on 6 matching bases. The CDR3 consists of 14 residues. CDR1 is SNHLY and CDR2 is FYNNEI in the germline V gene. V dropped 7 bases and J dropped 8 bases, with 18 bases sitting between them.

A remark on this clone: The sample contains more than one DNA sequence encoding this CDR3. The chain couples TRBV18 to TRBJ2-7; D is undetermined. The CDR3 is 11 residues long. V lost 4 bases and J 3 bases, leaving 4 bases between the germline ends. From germline, CDR1 is KGHSH and CDR2 LQKENI. CDR3 sequence reads: CASSLSYEQYF. For the CDR3, the DNA is TGTGCCAGCTCACTCAGCTACGAGCAGTACTTC.

The chain employs TRBV9 and TRBJ2-3; D possibly corresponds to TRBD2 (5 bases). With 1 base removed from V and 3 bases from J, the gap between germline ends came to 9 bases. Germline CDR1 SGDLS, CDR2 YYNGEE. This CDR3 region has 14 residues. CDR3 in amino acids: CASSVFERTDTQYF. CDR3 sequence (DNA): TGTGCCAGCAGCGTATTCGAGCGGACAGATACGCAGTATTTT. Combining the CDR3 with reference TRBV9 and TRBJ2-3 gives the whole variable domain DSGVTQTPKHLITATGQRVTLRCSPRSGDLSVYWYQQSLDQGLQFLIQYYNGEERAKGNILERFSAQQFPDLHSELNLSSLELGDSALYFCASSVFERTDTQYFGPGTRLTVL.

This chain links TRBV29-1 with TRBJ2-7; 8 nucleotides agree with TRBD2. V lost 4 bases and J lost 3; bases outside the gene matches: 5. The CDR3 is made up of 13 amino acids. Germline V gives CDR1 SQVTM, CDR2 ANQGSEA. CDR3: CSVGFAGGYEQYF. The CDR3 coding sequence is TGCAGCGTTGGGTTTGCGGGAGGCTACGAGCAGTACTTC.

The chain is built from TRBV18 and TRBJ1-2; D remains unclear. The V and J ends lost 2 bases and 4 bases respectively, with 8 bases between them. This CDR3 comprises 13 residues. Germline-derived CDR1 and CDR2 are KGHSH and LQKENI. CDR3 DNA: TGTGCCAGCTCACCAGACACATCCTATGGCTACACCTTC. Its protein is CASSPDTSYGYTF.

The chain is built from TRBV5-8 and TRBJ1-5; D remains unclear. Germline CDR1 is SGHTS and CDR2 is YDEGEE. CDR3 length: 18 amino acids. Between the trimmed V and J ends, which lost 1 base and 0 bases, there was a span of 17 bases. DNA of the CDR3: TGTGCCAGCAGCTTGTACACCAGGACGTGGGTTAGCAATCAGCCCCAGCATTTT. Protein sequence: CASSLYTRTWVSNQPQHF.